A selection of T cell receptor beta chains follows, all from one sample in a study of shared clonotypes between healthy human individuals. Sequenced by immunoSEQ multiplex PCR; TCRdb stores in-frame clones only, minus some. Here the sample spans about 2.1 million clones, around 93% being singletons. Specimen: naive CD8+ T cells from PBMCs. Source of these receptors: a man aged 18 to 35 in good health. Some clones in this sample may be carry-over from other donors' samples. The CDR3 runs from the conserved cysteine through the conserved F or W. The order of the fields is D gene, clone size, V gene, J gene, CDR3 protein, CDR3 DNA. A D gene is named only where the DNA matches it firmly. Expanded clones are given a class, and other clones once, few, many or no size at all.

d_gene: TRBD1; abundance: NA; v_gene: TRBV6-1; j_gene: TRBJ2-2; CDR3aa: CASSGEFQGAKAGELFF; CDR3nt: TGTGCCAGCAGTGGGGAGTTTCAGGGGGCAAAGGCCGGGGAGCTGTTTTTT
d_gene: NA; abundance: NA; v_gene: TRBV7-3; j_gene: TRBJ1-1; CDR3aa: CASSLATASNTEAFF; CDR3nt: TGTGCCAGCAGCTTAGCTACAGCCTCGAACACTGAAGCTTTCTTT
d_gene: NA; abundance: NA; v_gene: TRBV7-8; j_gene: TRBJ1-5; CDR3aa: CASREGENSNQPQHF; CDR3nt: TGTGCCAGCAGGGAGGGGGAAAATAGCAATCAGCCCCAGCATTTT
d_gene: NA; abundance: NA; v_gene: TRBV4-1; j_gene: TRBJ1-1; CDR3aa: CASSQNTRGSTEAFF; CDR3nt: TGCGCCAGCAGCCAAAACACCCGGGGCAGCACTGAAGCTTTCTTT
d_gene: NA; abundance: NA; v_gene: TRBV7-6; j_gene: TRBJ2-2; CDR3aa: CASSLEYTGELFF; CDR3nt: TGTGCCAGCAGCTTAGAATACACCGGGGAGCTGTTTTTT
d_gene: NA; abundance: NA; v_gene: TRBV2; j_gene: TRBJ1-4; CDR3aa: CASKGYNEKLFF; CDR3nt: TGTGCCAGCAAGGGGTATAATGAAAAACTGTTTTTT
d_gene: NA; abundance: NA; v_gene: TRBV7-5; j_gene: TRBJ2-1; CDR3aa: CVRSTDREPYNEQFF; CDR3nt: TGTGTCAGAAGCACGGACAGGGAACCCTACAATGAGCAGTTCTTC
d_gene: TRBD1; abundance: NA; v_gene: TRBV28; j_gene: TRBJ1-3; CDR3aa: CASSTRDRQWSGNTIYF; CDR3nt: TGTGCCAGCAGTACCCGGGACAGGCAATGGTCTGGAAACACCATATATTTT
d_gene: NA; abundance: NA; v_gene: TRBV4-1; j_gene: TRBJ1-5; CDR3aa: CASSHDRRNQPQHF; CDR3nt: TGCGCCAGCAGCCACGACCGCCGCAATCAGCCCCAGCATTTT
d_gene: NA; abundance: NA; v_gene: TRBV5-1; j_gene: TRBJ2-7; CDR3aa: CASSLGEGSYF; CDR3nt: TGCGCCAGCAGCTTGGGAGAAGGATCGTACTTC
d_gene: NA; abundance: NA; v_gene: TRBV30; j_gene: TRBJ1-1; CDR3aa: CAWSVHAVNTEAFF; CDR3nt: TGTGCCTGGAGTGTACACGCGGTGAACACTGAAGCTTTCTTT
d_gene: NA; abundance: once; v_gene: TRBV7-6; j_gene: TRBJ2-1; CDR3aa: CASSLPARGNEQFF; CDR3nt: TGTGCCAGCAGCTTACCTGCCCGGGGCAATGAGCAGTTCTTC
d_gene: TRBD1; abundance: NA; v_gene: TRBV6-6; j_gene: TRBJ1-4; CDR3aa: CASSPPPGQLNEKLFF; CDR3nt: TGTGCCAGCAGCCCCCCCCCGGGACAGCTTAATGAAAAACTGTTTTTT
d_gene: TRBD1; abundance: NA; v_gene: TRBV7-2; j_gene: TRBJ2-2; CDR3aa: CASSLEYRGRIGELFF; CDR3nt: TGTGCCAGCAGCTTAGAGTACAGGGGAAGAATCGGGGAGCTGTTTTTT
d_gene: TRBD1; abundance: NA; v_gene: TRBV4-3; j_gene: TRBJ1-3; CDR3aa: CASSQGTTGNSGNTIYF; CDR3nt: TGCGCCAGCAGCCAAGGAACGACAGGGAACTCTGGAAACACCATATATTTT
d_gene: TRBD2; abundance: NA; v_gene: TRBV27; j_gene: TRBJ2-7; CDR3aa: CASSRTSGTREQYF; CDR3nt: TGTGCCAGCAGTCGGACTAGCGGGACTCGGGAGCAGTACTTC
d_gene: TRBD2; abundance: NA; v_gene: TRBV27; j_gene: TRBJ2-1; CDR3aa: CASSLSGLAGEEQFF; CDR3nt: TGTGCCAGCAGTTTATCGGGACTAGCGGGGGAGGAGCAGTTCTTC
d_gene: NA; abundance: NA; v_gene: TRBV7-2; j_gene: TRBJ1-1; CDR3aa: CASSLGRYTGAFF; CDR3nt: TGTGCCAGCAGCTTAGGCAGGTACACCGGAGCTTTCTTT
d_gene: NA; abundance: NA; v_gene: TRBV27; j_gene: TRBJ1-1; CDR3aa: CASSPSMMNTEAFF; CDR3nt: TGTGCCAGCAGCCCGTCCATGATGAACACTGAAGCTTTCTTT
d_gene: NA; abundance: NA; v_gene: TRBV27; j_gene: TRBJ2-3; CDR3aa: CASSLLAVTSTDTQYF; CDR3nt: TGTGCCAGCAGTTTATTGGCAGTGACTAGCACAGATACGCAGTATTTT
d_gene: TRBD2; abundance: NA; v_gene: TRBV2; j_gene: TRBJ2-1; CDR3aa: CASSEARLASYNEQFF; CDR3nt: TGTGCCAGCAGTGAAGCAAGACTAGCCTCCTACAATGAGCAGTTCTTC
d_gene: TRBD2; abundance: once; v_gene: TRBV27; j_gene: TRBJ2-6; CDR3aa: CASSGLAGGAGANVLTF; CDR3nt: TGTGCCAGCAGTGGCCTAGCGGGAGGTGCAGGGGCCAACGTCCTGACTTTC
d_gene: TRBD1; abundance: NA; v_gene: TRBV4-2; j_gene: TRBJ2-7; CDR3aa: CASSQEKGQFYSYEQYF; CDR3nt: TGTGCCAGCAGCCAAGAGAAGGGACAGTTTTACTCCTACGAGCAGTACTTC
d_gene: NA; abundance: NA; v_gene: TRBV6-5; j_gene: TRBJ1-1; CDR3aa: CASSYSRWDTEAFF; CDR3nt: TGTGCCAGCAGTTATTCTAGATGGGACACTGAAGCTTTCTTT
d_gene: NA; abundance: NA; v_gene: TRBV27; j_gene: TRBJ2-3; CDR3aa: CASSLGRGDTQYF; CDR3nt: TGTGCCAGCAGTCTCGGCAGAGGAGATACGCAGTATTTT
d_gene: TRBD2; abundance: NA; v_gene: TRBV7-9; j_gene: TRBJ2-1; CDR3aa: CASSSTSGRIGDEQFF; CDR3nt: TGTGCCAGCAGCTCAACTAGCGGGAGGATCGGCGATGAGCAGTTCTTC
d_gene: NA; abundance: NA; v_gene: TRBV5-5; j_gene: TRBJ2-7; CDR3aa: CASSLLPGYEQYF; CDR3nt: TGTGCCAGCAGCTTGTTGCCGGGCTACGAGCAGTACTTC
d_gene: NA; abundance: NA; v_gene: TRBV7-2; j_gene: TRBJ2-3; CDR3aa: CASSEGLASTDTQYF; CDR3nt: TGTGCCAGCAGCGAGGGTCTAGCGAGCACAGATACGCAGTATTTT
d_gene: TRBD2; abundance: NA; v_gene: TRBV7-2; j_gene: TRBJ2-3; CDR3aa: CASSHWTSGITDTQYF; CDR3nt: TGTGCCAGCAGCCATTGGACTAGCGGGATTACAGATACGCAGTATTTT